This TCR beta chain originates from a study of shared clonotypes between healthy human individuals. Turning to this clone: Its antigen is as yet unknown.

Assay used: immunoSEQ multiplex PCR; TCRdb lists only in-frame clones, some missing. The sample yields 1.4 million or so clones, 97% to 99% seen once. Findings and limits, study-wide: Only blood underwent sampling, and tissue repertoires likely differ.

Healthy HIV-negative adults without recent acute infections or vaccinations served as donors. The CDR3 extends over 17 amino acids. With 4 bases removed from V and 1 base from J, the gap between germline ends came to 19 bases. In germline, CDR1 is MNHNS, CDR2 SASEGT. V usage is TRBV6-1 and J usage is TRBJ1-2, with D perhaps TRBD1 (5 bases). The receptor was isolated from a man aged 25-45 years in good health. Sequenced: naive CD4+ T cells sorted from blood. Subset reported: CD45RA+ positively selected. Here the CDR3 DNA reads TGTGCCAGCAGTGCAACGCTGGGGCAGAAATATAACTATGGCTACACCTTC. Protein sequence: CASSATLGQKYNYGYTF.